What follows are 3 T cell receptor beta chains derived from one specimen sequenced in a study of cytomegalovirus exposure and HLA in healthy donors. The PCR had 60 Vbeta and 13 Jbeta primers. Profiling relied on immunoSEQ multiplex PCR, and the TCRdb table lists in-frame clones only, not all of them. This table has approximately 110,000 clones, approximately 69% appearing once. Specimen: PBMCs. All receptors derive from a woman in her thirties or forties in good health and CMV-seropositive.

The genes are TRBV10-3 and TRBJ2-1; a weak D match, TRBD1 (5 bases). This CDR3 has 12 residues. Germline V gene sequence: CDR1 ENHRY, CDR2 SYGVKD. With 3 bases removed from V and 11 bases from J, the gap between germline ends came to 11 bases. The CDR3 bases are TGTGCCATCAGTGATAAGACAGAAAAGCAGTTCTTC. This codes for CAISDKTEKQFF.

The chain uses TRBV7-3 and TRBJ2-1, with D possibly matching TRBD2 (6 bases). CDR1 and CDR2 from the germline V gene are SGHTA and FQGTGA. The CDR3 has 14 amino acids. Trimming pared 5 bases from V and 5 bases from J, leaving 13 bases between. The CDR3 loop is CASSPVGTDNEQFF. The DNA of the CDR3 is TGTGCCAGCAGCCCTGTGGGGACTGACAATGAGCAGTTCTTC.

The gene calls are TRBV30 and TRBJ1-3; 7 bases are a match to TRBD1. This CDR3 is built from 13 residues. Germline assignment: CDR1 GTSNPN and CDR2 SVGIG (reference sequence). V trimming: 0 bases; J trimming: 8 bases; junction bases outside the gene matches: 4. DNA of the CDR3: TGTGCCTGGAGTGTAGGGGGCTCGGACACCATATATTTT. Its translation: CAWSVGGSDTIYF.